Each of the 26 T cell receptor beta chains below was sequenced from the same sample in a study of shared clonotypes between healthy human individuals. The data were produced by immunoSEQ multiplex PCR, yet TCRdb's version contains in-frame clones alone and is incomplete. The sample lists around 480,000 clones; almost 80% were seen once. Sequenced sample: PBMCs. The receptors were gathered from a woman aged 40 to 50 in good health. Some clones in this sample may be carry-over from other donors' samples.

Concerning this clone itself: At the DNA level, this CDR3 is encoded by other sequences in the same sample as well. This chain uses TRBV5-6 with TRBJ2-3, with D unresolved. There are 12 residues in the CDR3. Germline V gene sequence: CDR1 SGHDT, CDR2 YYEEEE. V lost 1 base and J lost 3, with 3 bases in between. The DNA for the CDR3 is TGTGCCAGCAGCTTGTTTACAGATACGCAGTATTTT. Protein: CASSLFTDTQYF.

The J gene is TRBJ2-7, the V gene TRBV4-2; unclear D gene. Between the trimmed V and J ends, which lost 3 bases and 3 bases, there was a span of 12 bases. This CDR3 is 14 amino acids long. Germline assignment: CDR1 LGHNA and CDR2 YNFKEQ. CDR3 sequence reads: CASSHLGPGYEQYF. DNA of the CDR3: TGTGCCAGCAGCCACCTTGGACCCGGCTACGAGCAGTACTTC.

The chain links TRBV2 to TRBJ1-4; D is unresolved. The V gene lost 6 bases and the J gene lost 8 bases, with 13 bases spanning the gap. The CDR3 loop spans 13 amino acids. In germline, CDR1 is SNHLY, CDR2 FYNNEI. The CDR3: CASRPDTVEKLFF. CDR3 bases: TGTGCCAGCAGACCGGATACAGTAGAAAAACTGTTTTTT. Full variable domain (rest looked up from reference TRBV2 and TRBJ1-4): EPEVTQTPSHQVTQMGQEVILRCVPISNHLYFYWYRQILGQKVEFLVSFYNNEISEKSEIFDDQFSVERPDGSNFTLKIRSTKLEDSAMYFCASRPDTVEKLFFGSGTQLSVL.

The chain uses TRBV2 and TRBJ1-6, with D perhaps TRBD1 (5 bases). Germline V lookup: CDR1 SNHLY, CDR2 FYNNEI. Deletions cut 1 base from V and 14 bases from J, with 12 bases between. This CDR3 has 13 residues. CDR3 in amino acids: CASSEGGLTALHF. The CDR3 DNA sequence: TGTGCCAGCAGTGAAGGGGGACTCACGGCCCTCCACTTT.

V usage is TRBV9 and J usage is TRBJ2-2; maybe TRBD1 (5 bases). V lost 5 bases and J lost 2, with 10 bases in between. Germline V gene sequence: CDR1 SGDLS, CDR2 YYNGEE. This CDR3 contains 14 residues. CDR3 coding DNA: TGTGCCAGCAGTATAAGGGGAAACACCGGGGAGCTGTTTTTT. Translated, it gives CASSIRGNTGELFF.

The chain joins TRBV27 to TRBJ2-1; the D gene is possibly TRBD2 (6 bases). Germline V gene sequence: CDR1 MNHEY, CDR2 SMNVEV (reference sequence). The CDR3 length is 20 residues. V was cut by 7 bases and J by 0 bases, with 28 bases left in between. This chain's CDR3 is CASKLTPWDSTLGSYNEQFF. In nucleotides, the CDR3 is TGTGCCAGCAAACTTACGCCTTGGGACTCGACTCTTGGCTCCTACAATGAGCAGTTCTTC.

The CDR3 DNA reads as TGTGCCAGTTCCGCTCAGAGCCGCTCCTACAATGAGCAGTTCTTC. Translated, it gives CASSAQSRSYNEQFF. This chain joins TRBV19 and TRBJ2-1; D is unclear. This CDR3 is built from 15 residues. The V end lost 8 bases, the J end lost 0 bases, and 14 bases lay between the germline ends. CDR1 is LNHDA and CDR2 is SQIVND in the germline V gene (reference sequence).

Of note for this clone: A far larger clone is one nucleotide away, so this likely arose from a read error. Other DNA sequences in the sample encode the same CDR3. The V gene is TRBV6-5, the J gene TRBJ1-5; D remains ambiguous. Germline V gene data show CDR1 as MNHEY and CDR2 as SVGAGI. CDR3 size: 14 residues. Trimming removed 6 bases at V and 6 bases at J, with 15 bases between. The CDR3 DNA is TGTGCCAGCAGCTCTCACTTACAAGGTCAGCCCCAGCATTTT. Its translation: CASSSHLQGQPQHF.

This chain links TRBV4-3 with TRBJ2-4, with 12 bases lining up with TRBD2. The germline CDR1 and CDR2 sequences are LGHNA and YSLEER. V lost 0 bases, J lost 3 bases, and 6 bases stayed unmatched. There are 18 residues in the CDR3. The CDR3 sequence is CASSQEGLAGGGKNIQYF. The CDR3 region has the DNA TGCGCCAGCAGCCAAGAAGGGCTAGCGGGAGGGGGCAAAAACATTCAGTACTTC.

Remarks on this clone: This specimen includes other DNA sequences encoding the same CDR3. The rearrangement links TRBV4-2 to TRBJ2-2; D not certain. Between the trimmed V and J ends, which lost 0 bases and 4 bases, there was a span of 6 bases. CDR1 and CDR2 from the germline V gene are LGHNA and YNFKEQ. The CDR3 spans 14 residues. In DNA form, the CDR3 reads TGTGCCAGCAGCCAAGAAGTCGGCACCGGGGAGCTGTTTTTT. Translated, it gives CASSQEVGTGELFF.

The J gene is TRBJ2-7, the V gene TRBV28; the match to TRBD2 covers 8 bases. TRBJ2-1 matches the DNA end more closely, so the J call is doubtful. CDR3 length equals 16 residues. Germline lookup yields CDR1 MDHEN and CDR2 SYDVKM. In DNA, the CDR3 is TGTGCCAGCAGTACACGACTAGCGAGTATCGGCAATGAGCAGTTCTTC. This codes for CASSTRLASIGNEQFF.

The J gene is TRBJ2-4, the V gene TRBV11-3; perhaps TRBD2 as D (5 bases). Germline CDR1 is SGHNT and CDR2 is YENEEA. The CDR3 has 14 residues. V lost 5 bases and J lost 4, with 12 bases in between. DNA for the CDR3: TGTGCCAGCAGCCCAGGAGGAGAAAAAAACATTCAGTACTTC. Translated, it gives CASSPGGEKNIQYF.

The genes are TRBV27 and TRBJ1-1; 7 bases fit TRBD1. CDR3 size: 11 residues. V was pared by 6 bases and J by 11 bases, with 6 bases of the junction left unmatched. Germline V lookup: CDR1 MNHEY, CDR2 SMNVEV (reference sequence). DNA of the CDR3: TGTGCCAGCAGATTGGGACAGTGGGCTTTCTTT. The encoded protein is CASRLGQWAFF.

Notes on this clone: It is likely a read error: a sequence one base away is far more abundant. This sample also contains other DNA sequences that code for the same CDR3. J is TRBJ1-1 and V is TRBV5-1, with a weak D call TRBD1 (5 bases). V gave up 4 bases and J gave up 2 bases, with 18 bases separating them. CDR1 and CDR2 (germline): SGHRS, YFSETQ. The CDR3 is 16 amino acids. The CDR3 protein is CASSRASGPRNTEAFF. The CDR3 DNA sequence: TGCGCCAGCAGCCGAGCATCGGGACCAAGAAACACTGAAGCTTTCTTT.

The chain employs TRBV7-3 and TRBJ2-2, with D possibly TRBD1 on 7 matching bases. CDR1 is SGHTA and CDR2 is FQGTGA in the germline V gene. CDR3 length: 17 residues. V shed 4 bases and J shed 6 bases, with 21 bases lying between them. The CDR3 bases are TGTGCCAGCAGCTCACCCACCAAGGCCAGGGGGGCCGGGGAGCTGTTTTTT. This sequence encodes CASSSPTKARGAGELFF.

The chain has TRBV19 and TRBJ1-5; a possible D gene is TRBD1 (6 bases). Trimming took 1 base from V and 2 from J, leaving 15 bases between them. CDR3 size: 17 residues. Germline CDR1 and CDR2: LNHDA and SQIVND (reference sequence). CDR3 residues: CASSIGTQGWRNQPQHF. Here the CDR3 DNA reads TGTGCCAGTAGTATAGGAACACAGGGATGGCGCAATCAGCCCCAGCATTTT.

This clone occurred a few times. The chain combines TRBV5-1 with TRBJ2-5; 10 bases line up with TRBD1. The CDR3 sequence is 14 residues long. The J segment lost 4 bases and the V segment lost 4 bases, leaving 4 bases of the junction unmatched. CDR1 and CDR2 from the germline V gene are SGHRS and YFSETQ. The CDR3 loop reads CASSPGTGVETQYF. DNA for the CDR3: TGCGCCAGCAGCCCCGGGACAGGGGTAGAGACCCAGTACTTC.

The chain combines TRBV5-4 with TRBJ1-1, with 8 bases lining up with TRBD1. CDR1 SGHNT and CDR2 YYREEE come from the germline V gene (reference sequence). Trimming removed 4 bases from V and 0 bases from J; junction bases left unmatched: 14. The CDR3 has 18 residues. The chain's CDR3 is CASSPGGQGASMNTEAFF. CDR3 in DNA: TGTGCCAGCAGCCCCGGGGGGCAGGGGGCGAGCATGAACACTGAAGCTTTCTTT.

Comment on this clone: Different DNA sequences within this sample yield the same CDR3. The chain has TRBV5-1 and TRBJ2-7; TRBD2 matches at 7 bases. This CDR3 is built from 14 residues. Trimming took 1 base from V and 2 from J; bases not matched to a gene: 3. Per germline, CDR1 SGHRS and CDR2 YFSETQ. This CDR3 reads CASSLSSGAYEQYF. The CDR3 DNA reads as TGCGCCAGCAGCTTGTCCAGCGGGGCCTACGAGCAGTACTTC.

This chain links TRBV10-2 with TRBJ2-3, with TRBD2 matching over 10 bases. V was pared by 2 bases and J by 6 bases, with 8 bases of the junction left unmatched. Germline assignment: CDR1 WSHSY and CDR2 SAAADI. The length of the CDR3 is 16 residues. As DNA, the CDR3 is TGCGCCAGCAGTGAGCGGCTAGCGGGAGATGGGGATACGCAGTATTTT. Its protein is CASSERLAGDGDTQYF.

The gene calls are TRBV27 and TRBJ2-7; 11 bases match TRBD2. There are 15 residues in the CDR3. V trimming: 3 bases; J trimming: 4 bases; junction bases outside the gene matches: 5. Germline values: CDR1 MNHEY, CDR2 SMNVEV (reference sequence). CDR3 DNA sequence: TGTGCCAGCAGTTTTTTAGCGGGAGGGCCGTACGAGCAGTACTTC. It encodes CASSFLAGGPYEQYF.

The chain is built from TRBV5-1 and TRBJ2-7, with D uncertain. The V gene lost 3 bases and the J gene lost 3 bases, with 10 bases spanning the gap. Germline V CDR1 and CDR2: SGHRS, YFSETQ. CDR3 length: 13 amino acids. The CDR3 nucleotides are TGCGCCAGCAGCTCTAGGCAGAACTACGAGCAGTACTTC. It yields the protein CASSSRQNYEQYF.

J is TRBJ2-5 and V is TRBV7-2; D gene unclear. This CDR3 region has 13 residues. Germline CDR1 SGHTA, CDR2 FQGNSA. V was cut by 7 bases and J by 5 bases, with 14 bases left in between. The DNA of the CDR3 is TGTGCCAGCACCACGCCTGGGGTCGAGACCCAGTACTTC. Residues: CASTTPGVETQYF. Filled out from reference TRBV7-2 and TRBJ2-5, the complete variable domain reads GAGVSQSPSNKVTEKGKDVELRCDPISGHTALYWYRQSLGQGLEFLIYFQGNSAPDKSGLPSDRFSAERTGGSVSTLTIQRTQQEDSAVYLCASTTPGVETQYFGPGTRLLVL.

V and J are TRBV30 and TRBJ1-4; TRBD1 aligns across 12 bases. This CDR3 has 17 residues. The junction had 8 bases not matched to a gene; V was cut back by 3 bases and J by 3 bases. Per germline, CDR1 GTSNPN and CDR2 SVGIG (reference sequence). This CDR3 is CAWSRGQGAGANEKLFF. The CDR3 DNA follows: TGTGCCTGGAGCCGGGGACAGGGGGCGGGGGCTAATGAAAAACTGTTTTTT.

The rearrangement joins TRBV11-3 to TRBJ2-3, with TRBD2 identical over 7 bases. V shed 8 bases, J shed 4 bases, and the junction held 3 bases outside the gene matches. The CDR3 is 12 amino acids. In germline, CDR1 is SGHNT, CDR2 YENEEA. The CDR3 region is CASGGSADTQYF. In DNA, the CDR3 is TGTGCCAGCGGCGGGAGCGCAGATACGCAGTATTTT. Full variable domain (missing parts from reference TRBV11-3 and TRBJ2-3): EAGVVQSPRYKIIEKKQPVAFWCNPISGHNTLYWYLQNLGQGPELLIRYENEEAVDDSQLPKDRFSAERLKGVDSTLKIQPAELGDSAVYLCASGGSADTQYFGPGTRLTVL.

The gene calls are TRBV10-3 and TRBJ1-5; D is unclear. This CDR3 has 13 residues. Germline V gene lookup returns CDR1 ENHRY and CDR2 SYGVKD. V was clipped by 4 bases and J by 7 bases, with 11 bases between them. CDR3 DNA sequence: TGTGCCATCAGTGCTGGGTTCGAGCAGCCCCAGCATTTT. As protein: CAISAGFEQPQHF.